The rows below give T cell receptor beta chains drawn from one sample of a study of blood T cells in healthy people across ages. In TCRdb, the 5' RACE reads were re-called with MiXCR into one record per CDR3 protein. The sample shows approximately 670,000 distinct CDR3 sequences, 40% to 45% of them seen only once. Sequencing input: blood. Every receptor here comes from a man older than 75 in good health. CDR3s include the opening cysteine and the closing phenylalanine or tryptophan. The order of the fields is D gene, CDR3 length, V gene, clone size, J gene, CDR3 protein, CDR3 DNA. A D gene is named only where the DNA matches it firmly. The size entry is marked missing in some rows and otherwise reads once, few, many or a size class.

TRBD1,13,TRBV20-1,NA,TRBJ1-5,CSAMGQGNQPQHF,TGCAGTGCTATGGGACAGGGTAATCAGCCCCAGCATTTT
TRBD1,16,TRBV5-1,NA,TRBJ2-3,CASSQGQGTVTDTQYF,TGCGCCAGCAGCCAGGGACAGGGGACGGTAACAGATACGCAGTATTTT
TRBD1,14,TRBV9,many,TRBJ1-2,CASSVGTGDCGYTF,TGTGCCAGCAGCGTGGGGACAGGGGATTGCGGCTACACCTTC
NA,13,TRBV24-1,once,TRBJ2-3,CATSDLGDSPQYF,TGTGCCACCAGTGATTTGGGGGATTCTCCGCAGTATTTT
TRBD1,14,TRBV5-1,NA,TRBJ1-1,CASRMTGGNTEAFF,TGCGCCAGCAGAATGACAGGGGGCAACACTGAAGCTTTCTTT
NA,13,TRBV4-2,many,TRBJ2-7,CASSQGDSYEQYF,TGTGCCAGCAGCCAAGGGGATTCCTACGAGCAGTACTTC
TRBD1,13,TRBV25-1,NA,TRBJ1-6,CASTDRAGSPLHF,TGTGCCAGCACAGACAGGGCGGGTTCACCCCTCCACTTT
NA,16,TRBV2,NA,TRBJ2-2,CASMRGAIKNTGELFF,TGTGCCAGCATGAGGGGCGCAATAAAGAACACCGGGGAGCTGTTTTTT
NA,13,TRBV29-1,NA,TRBJ1-2,CSVVSGASYGYTF,TGCAGCGTTGTTTCGGGGGCCTCCTATGGCTACACCTTC
TRBD2,16,TRBV7-2,NA,TRBJ2-2,CASSLARTSGTGELFF,TGTGCCAGCAGCTTAGCGCGGACTAGCGGCACCGGGGAGCTGTTTTTT
TRBD2,15,TRBV3-1,NA,TRBJ2-5,CASSQSDSGSDEQYF,TGTGCCAGCAGCCAGTCCGATAGCGGGAGTGATGAGCAGTACTTC
TRBD1,15,TRBV10-1,many,TRBJ2-7,CASRASRDRAAEQYF,TGCGCCAGCAGAGCCTCCCGGGACAGGGCCGCCGAGCAGTACTTC
NA,15,TRBV18,few,TRBJ1-2,CASSLGAPHNYGYTF,TGTGCCAGCTCACTAGGGGCACCACATAACTATGGCTACACCTTC
NA,13,TRBV6-5,NA,TRBJ2-7,CASSYQGRYEQYF,TGTGCCAGCAGTTATCAGGGCAGGTACGAGCAGTACTTC
NA,15,TRBV7-2,NA,TRBJ2-1,CASSLVPVKANEQFF,TGTGCCAGCAGCTTAGTTCCAGTTAAAGCCAATGAGCAGTTCTTC
NA,12,TRBV20-1,NA,TRBJ1-2,CSTFQGSYGYTF,TGCAGCACCTTCCAGGGGAGCTATGGCTACACCTTC
NA,13,TRBV7-2,NA,TRBJ2-7,CASSSIRGYGQYF,TGTGCCAGCAGCTCCATAAGGGGGTACGGGCAGTACTTC
TRBD1,16,TRBV4-2,few,TRBJ1-4,CASSQVKGTGGEKLFF,TGTGCCAGCAGCCAAGTAAAAGGGACAGGAGGAGAAAAACTGTTTTTT
TRBD2,16,TRBV7-2,many,TRBJ2-7,CASSLGISGGAYEQYF,TGTGCCAGCAGCTTAGGGATCAGCGGGGGGGCCTACGAGCAGTACTTC
NA,14,TRBV9,NA,TRBJ1-1,CASSGRGGYTEAFF,TGTGCCAGCTCCGGGAGGGGCGGATACACTGAAGCTTTCTTT
NA,15,TRBV25-1,NA,TRBJ2-5,CASSPREGLLETQYF,TGTGCCAGCAGTCCGAGGGAAGGCCTCTTAGAGACCCAGTACTTC
TRBD2,16,TRBV5-1,NA,TRBJ2-2,CASSSQLAANTGELFF,TGCGCCAGCAGCTCGCAACTAGCGGCGAACACCGGGGAGCTGTTTTTT
NA,10,TRBV30,few,TRBJ2-1,CAWSDNEQFF,TGTGCCTGGAGTGACAATGAGCAGTTCTTC
TRBD1,14,TRBV20-1,NA,TRBJ1-5,CSARGTVNNQPQHF,TGCAGTGCTAGGGGGACAGTAAACAATCAGCCCCAGCATTTT
NA,15,TRBV14,NA,TRBJ2-3,CASSQDSLAPGTQYF,TGTGCCAGCAGCCAAGATTCCCTAGCCCCAGGGACGCAGTATTTT
NA,14,TRBV29-1,NA,TRBJ2-7,CSVEGGTHPYEQYF,TGCAGCGTTGAAGGGGGGACCCACCCCTACGAGCAGTACTTC
NA,13,TRBV24-1,NA,TRBJ1-2,CATSAVEFYGYTF,TGTGCCACCAGTGCAGTAGAATTCTATGGCTACACCTTC
TRBD2,17,TRBV27,NA,TRBJ2-2,CASSLSPGLAGVGELFF,TGTGCCAGCAGTTTATCACCGGGACTAGCGGGAGTAGGGGAGCTGTTTTTT
NA,16,TRBV5-1,NA,TRBJ1-1,CASSLASTVGNTEAFF,TGCGCCAGCAGCTTGGCCTCGACGGTGGGTAACACTGAAGCTTTCTTT
TRBD1,16,TRBV2,NA,TRBJ2-2,CASSTTGTGATGELFF,TGTGCCAGCTCAACCACCGGGACAGGGGCCACCGGGGAGCTGTTTTTT
NA,14,TRBV7-9,once,TRBJ1-2,CASSTNQGNYGYTF,TGTGCCAGCAGCACGAATCAGGGGAACTATGGCTACACCTTC
NA,13,TRBV10-1,NA,TRBJ1-1,CASSVEQGGEAFF,TGCGCCAGCAGTGTCGAACAGGGTGGTGAAGCTTTCTTT
TRBD1,14,TRBV20-1,NA,TRBJ1-1,CSAPRTGWETEAFF,TGCAGTGCTCCCCGGACAGGTTGGGAGACTGAAGCTTTCTTT
NA,15,TRBV7-9,NA,TRBJ2-7,CASSLGEGGIHEQYF,TGTGCCAGCAGCTTGGGGGAAGGGGGAATCCACGAGCAGTACTTC
NA,15,TRBV11-3,NA,TRBJ2-7,CASSFASGTQYEQYF,TGTGCCAGCAGCTTTGCCTCAGGGACCCAATACGAGCAGTACTTC
TRBD2,16,TRBV6-1,NA,TRBJ2-1,CASSRQRGPSYNEQFF,TGTGCCAGCAGTAGACAGCGGGGTCCCTCCTACAATGAGCAGTTCTTC
NA,14,TRBV6-2/TRBV6-3,few,TRBJ2-1,CASSYKGDYNEQFF,TGTGCCAGCAGTTACAAAGGAGACTACAATGAGCAGTTCTTC
TRBD1,15,TRBV27,once,TRBJ1-1,CASRWDRGLVTEAFF,TGTGCCAGCCGGTGGGACAGGGGGCTAGTCACTGAGGCTTTCTTT
NA,14,TRBV12-5,NA,TRBJ2-7,CARHLEGAYYEQYF,TGTGCTAGACATTTAGAAGGGGCTTACTACGAGCAGTACTTC
TRBD2,16,TRBV7-2,NA,TRBJ2-5,CASSLVSGGPQETQYF,TGTGCCAGCAGCTTAGTTAGCGGGGGGCCCCAAGAGACCCAGTACTTC
TRBD2,19,TRBV12-3/TRBV12-4,NA,TRBJ2-2,CASRTFPSTSGRYPGELFF,TGTGCCAGCAGGACATTTCCCTCGACTAGCGGGAGGTATCCCGGGGAGCTGTTTTTT
TRBD1,14,TRBV19,NA,TRBJ2-7,CATTAGTGRIEQYF,TGTGCCACCACTGCCGGGACAGGGCGCATCGAGCAGTACTTC
TRBD2,15,TRBV5-1,NA,TRBJ2-1,CASSQTSGSSDEQFF,TGCGCCAGCAGCCAGACTAGCGGGAGTTCTGATGAGCAGTTCTTC
TRBD1,14,TRBV12-3/TRBV12-4,NA,TRBJ1-2,CASGTGGLNYGYTF,TGTGCCAGCGGGACAGGGGGTCTCAACTATGGCTACACCTTC
TRBD1,15,TRBV28,NA,TRBJ2-2,CASSLDRVRTGELFF,TGTGCCAGCAGTCTCGACAGGGTGCGCACCGGGGAGCTGTTTTTT
NA,14,TRBV6-2/TRBV6-3,NA,TRBJ2-5,CASSLRALQETQYF,TGTGCCAGCAGCCTGCGAGCTCTTCAAGAGACCCAGTACTTC
NA,15,TRBV6-2/TRBV6-3,many,TRBJ1-1,CASSFGLRLNTEAFF,TGTGCCAGCAGTTTTGGGCTCCGCCTGAACACTGAAGCTTTCTTT
NA,12,TRBV7-6,NA,TRBJ1-5,CASSSSDQPQHF,TGTGCCAGCAGTTCCTCGGATCAGCCCCAGCATTTT
NA,15,TRBV24-1,many,TRBJ2-3,CATMGRSPFTDTQYF,TGTGCCACCATGGGTCGGAGTCCATTCACAGATACGCAGTATTTT
TRBD1,16,TRBV24-1,NA,TRBJ2-5,CATSAGGQGGQETQYF,TGTGCCACCAGTGCGGGGGGACAGGGCGGGCAAGAGACCCAGTACTTC
TRBD2,14,TRBV11-2,few,TRBJ2-1,CASSFAGVGNEQFF,TGTGCCAGCAGCTTTGCGGGAGTTGGTAATGAGCAGTTCTTC
TRBD2,14,TRBV6-2/TRBV6-3,NA,TRBJ2-4,CASTNLAGGHIQYF,TGTGCCAGCACTAATCTAGCGGGAGGGCACATTCAGTACTTC
NA,13,TRBV3-1,NA,TRBJ1-1,CASSHAENTEAFF,TGTGCCAGCAGCCACGCCGAGAACACTGAAGCTTTCTTT
NA,10,TRBV29-1,many,TRBJ1-2,CSVRTAFHTF,TGCAGCGTCCGGACGGCCTTTCACACCTTC
TRBD1,14,TRBV6-2/TRBV6-3,NA,TRBJ2-7,CASSRQGLGNEQYF,TGTGCCAGCAGCAGACAGGGATTAGGCAACGAGCAGTACTTC
TRBD1,16,TRBV20-1,NA,TRBJ2-4,CSASGQGDLAKNIQYF,TGCAGTGCTAGCGGACAGGGGGACCTAGCCAAAAACATTCAGTACTTC
TRBD1,19,TRBV29-1,few,TRBJ2-1,CSARGTGQGALIGYNEQFF,TGCAGCGCCCGTGGTACAGGACAGGGGGCATTAATTGGGTACAATGAGCAGTTCTTC
TRBD2,16,TRBV4-2,NA,TRBJ2-7,CASSQGGGERNNEQYF,TGTGCCAGCAGCCAAGGGGGGGGGGAACGGAACAATGAGCAGTACTTC
TRBD1,17,TRBV27,few,TRBJ2-5,CASSLSPTGHTGETQYF,TGTGCCAGCAGTTTATCTCCGACAGGGCACACGGGAGAGACCCAGTACTTC
NA,16,TRBV28,many,TRBJ2-7,CASTGEWAGKSYEQYF,TGTGCCAGCACGGGCGAGTGGGCGGGAAAAAGCTACGAGCAGTACTTC